These 15 T cell receptor beta chains originate from one sample sequenced in a study of shared T cell receptors in the human thymus. Produced via immunoSEQ multiplex PCR; TCRdb's table is partial and in-frame only. The table shows hundreds of thousands of clones, with about four fifths occurring only once. These data also formed part of another study, on human thymus T cells.

The sequencing sample was made of thymocytes. These receptors were collected from a boy younger than two with a congenital heart defect.

The J gene is TRBJ2-3, the V gene TRBV7-6; 9 bases align to TRBD1. The germline gives CDR1 SGHVS, CDR2 FNYEAQ. The length of the CDR3 is 19 residues. Trimming at V came to 1 base and at J to 1 base, leaving 12 bases not matched to a gene. CDR3 nucleotides: TGTGCCAGCAGCTTAGGCCCGGGACAGGGTGCGGGAGGCACAGATACGCAGTATTTT. This translates into CASSLGPGQGAGGTDTQYF. The variable domain in full, completed from reference TRBV7-6 and TRBJ2-3, reads GAGVSQSPRYKVTKRGQDVALRCDPISGHVSLYWYRQALGQGPEFLTYFNYEAQQDKSGLPNDRFSAERPEGSISTLTIQRTEQRDSAMYRCASSLGPGQGAGGTDTQYFGPGTRLTVL.

This clone was counted once. V gene TRBV15 combines with J gene TRBJ2-1, with 7 bases matching TRBD2. From germline, CDR1 is LNHNV and CDR2 YYDKDF (reference sequence). The CDR3 covers 19 residues. Trimming removed 0 bases from V and 2 bases from J; junction bases left unmatched: 13. The CDR3 is CATSRDTRERGGPYNEQFF. CDR3 nucleotide sequence: TGTGCCACCAGCAGAGATACCCGTGAGCGGGGAGGGCCCTACAATGAGCAGTTCTTC.

In this sample, this clone turned up a few times. This chain uses TRBV29-1 with TRBJ1-1; 7 bases map to TRBD1. The CDR3 is 12 residues long. The germline V gene encodes CDR1 SQVTM and CDR2 ANQGSEA. V shed 4 bases, J shed 1 base, and the junction held 0 bases outside the gene matches. This chain's CDR3 is CSVGTGNTEAFF. CDR3 bases: TGCAGCGTTGGGACAGGGAACACTGAAGCTTTCTTT.

This clone was picked up a small number of times. The chain employs TRBV28 and TRBJ2-7, with 9 bases lining up with TRBD1. Germline loops: CDR1 MDHEN, CDR2 SYDVKM. The trim removed 3 bases at V and 3 bases at J, leaving 12 bases unmatched. The CDR3 is made up of 17 amino acids. As DNA, the CDR3 is TGTGCCAGCAGTTTGGGGAGGCGGACAGGGGCCTTCTACGAGCAGTACTTC. It translates to CASSLGRRTGAFYEQYF. The whole variable domain, remainder taken from reference TRBV28 and TRBJ2-7, is DVKVTQSSRYLVKRTGEKVFLECVQDMDHENMFWYRQDPGLGLRLIYFSYDVKMKEKGDIPEGYSVSREKKERFSLILESASTNQTSMYLCASSLGRRTGAFYEQYFGPGTRLTVT.

The V and J genes are TRBV10-1 and TRBJ2-1; 7 nucleotides agree with TRBD2. The CDR3 has 14 amino acids. J was trimmed by 9 bases and V by 2 bases; bases with no gene match: 7. CDR1 is WNHNN, CDR2 SYGVQD, per germline (reference sequence). The CDR3 sequence: CASSESGMRGEQFF. The CDR3, as DNA: TGCGCCAGCAGTGAGAGCGGGATGAGAGGTGAGCAGTTCTTC.

V and J are TRBV7-9 and TRBJ2-6; 12 bases map to TRBD2. Germline trimming cut 5 bases from V and 0 bases from J; bases unmatched to any gene: 2. This CDR3 region has 17 residues. In germline, CDR1 is SEHNR, CDR2 FQNEAQ (reference sequence). This CDR3 is CASSPTSGSSGANVLTF. The CDR3 bases are TGTGCCAGCAGCCCGACTAGCGGGAGCTCTGGGGCCAACGTCCTGACTTTC.

The CDR3 DNA reads as TGTGCCAGCAGGGTTGGCCGAGCGGGAGGGCTTGGGGAGCAGTTCTTC. Residues: CASRVGRAGGLGEQFF. The chain combines TRBV28 with TRBJ2-1; 10 nucleotides line up with TRBD2. V lost 6 bases, J lost 10 bases, and 15 bases stayed unmatched. Germline V lookup: CDR1 MDHEN, CDR2 SYDVKM. The CDR3 consists of 16 residues. Based on the CDR3 plus reference TRBV28 and TRBJ2-1, the full variable domain is DVKVTQSSRYLVKRTGEKVFLECVQDMDHENMFWYRQDPGLGLRLIYFSYDVKMKEKGDIPEGYSVSREKKERFSLILESASTNQTSMYLCASRVGRAGGLGEQFFGPGTRLTVL.

This rearrangement joins TRBV7-8 to TRBJ2-7; perhaps TRBD1 as D (6 bases). CDR3 size: 15 residues. Germline V gene lookup returns CDR1 SGHVS and CDR2 FQNEAQ. V lost 4 bases to trimming and J lost 3 bases, with 16 bases between them. CDR3 amino acids: CASSSPGQMFYEQYF. The CDR3 bases are TGTGCCAGCAGCTCCCCGGGACAAATGTTCTACGAGCAGTACTTC. The variable domain in full, completed from reference TRBV7-8 and TRBJ2-7, reads GAGVSQSPRYKVAKRGQDVALRCDPISGHVSLFWYQQALGQGPEFLTYFQNEAQLDKSGLPSDRFFAERPEGSVSTLKIQRTQQEDSAVYLCASSSPGQMFYEQYFGPGTRLTVT.

V usage is TRBV7-3 and J usage is TRBJ2-2, with D tentatively TRBD2 (5 bases). There are 15 residues in the CDR3. V was cut by 1 base and J by 5 bases, with 11 bases left in between. Germline CDR1 and CDR2: SGHTA and FQGTGA. CDR3 nucleotide sequence: TGTGCCAGCAGCTTAATTGCGTCGGGGACCGGGGAGCTGTTTTTT. The encoded protein is CASSLIASGTGELFF.

The chain joins TRBV5-1 to TRBJ2-2; 8 nucleotides match TRBD2. With 0 bases clipped from V and 1 base from J, the junction kept 5 bases outside the gene matches. The CDR3 is made up of 17 amino acids. CDR1 is SGHRS and CDR2 is YFSETQ in the germline V gene. CDR3 protein: CASSLGVSGMNTGELFF. The CDR3 bases are TGCGCCAGCAGCTTGGGAGTTAGCGGGATGAACACCGGGGAGCTGTTTTTT.

The chain employs TRBV28 and TRBJ2-1, with TRBD2 matching over 14 bases. V lost 4 bases to trimming and J lost 0 bases; unmatched junction nucleotides: 8. Germline V CDR1 and CDR2: MDHEN, SYDVKM. The CDR3 consists of 19 residues. The DNA of the CDR3 is TGTGCCAGCAGTTGGCCGGGACTAGCGGGAGAGGGCTCCTACAATGAGCAGTTCTTC. Its translation: CASSWPGLAGEGSYNEQFF.

This clone was seen a single time. The chain links TRBV25-1 to TRBJ2-1; 8 positions match TRBD2. CDR1 is MGHDK, CDR2 SYGVNS, per germline. The CDR3 length is 16 residues. Trimming at V came to 6 bases and at J to 6 bases, leaving 13 bases not matched to a gene. The CDR3 loop is CASSPSGAGVINEQFF. CDR3 coding DNA: TGTGCCAGCAGCCCCTCCGGAGCGGGAGTAATCAATGAGCAGTTCTTC.

In this sample, this clone turned up once. The J gene is TRBJ2-3, the V gene TRBV27; D is unclear. This CDR3 has 13 residues. CDR1 and CDR2 from the germline V gene are MNHEY and SMNVEV (reference sequence). Trimming removed 5 bases from V and 8 bases from J, with 14 bases in between. The CDR3: CASSLLAFGTQYF. Written as DNA, the CDR3 is TGTGCCAGCAGTCTCTTAGCTTTCGGTACGCAGTATTTT.

The rearrangement links TRBV27 to TRBJ1-4; no reliable D call. The CDR3 spans 16 residues. The V gene's germline CDR1 is MNHEY and CDR2 SMNVEV (reference sequence). Deletions cut 10 bases from V and 0 bases from J, with 18 bases between. The CDR3 bases are TGTGCCACCGGGAAGATCCCGGACGCAACTAATGAAAAACTGTTTTTT. It encodes CATGKIPDATNEKLFF.

The CDR3 nucleotides are TGCGCCAGCAGCCAAGACGCCGGGAGGGCCTACAATGAGCAGTTCTTC. Its protein is CASSQDAGRAYNEQFF. This chain links TRBV4-1 with TRBJ2-1, with 8 positions matching TRBD2. The ends lost 0 bases at V and 2 bases at J; junction bases unmatched: 3. This CDR3 has 16 amino acids. Germline CDR1 reads MGHRA; CDR2 reads YSYEKL.